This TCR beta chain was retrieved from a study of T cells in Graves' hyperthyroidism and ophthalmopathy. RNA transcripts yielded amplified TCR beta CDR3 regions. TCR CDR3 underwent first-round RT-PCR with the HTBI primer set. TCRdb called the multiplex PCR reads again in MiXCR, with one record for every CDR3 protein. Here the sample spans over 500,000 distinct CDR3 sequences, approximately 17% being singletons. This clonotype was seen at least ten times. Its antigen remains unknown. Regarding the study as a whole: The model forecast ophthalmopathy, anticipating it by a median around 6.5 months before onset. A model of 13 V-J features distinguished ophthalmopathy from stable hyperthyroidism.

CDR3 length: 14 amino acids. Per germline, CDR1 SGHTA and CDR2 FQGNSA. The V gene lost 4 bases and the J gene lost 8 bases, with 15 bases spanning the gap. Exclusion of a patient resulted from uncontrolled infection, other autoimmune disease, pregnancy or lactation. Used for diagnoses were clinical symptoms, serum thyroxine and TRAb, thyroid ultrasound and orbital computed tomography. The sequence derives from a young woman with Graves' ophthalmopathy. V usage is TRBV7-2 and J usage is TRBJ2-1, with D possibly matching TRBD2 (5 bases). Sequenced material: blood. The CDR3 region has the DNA TGTGCCAGCAGCTCGCACGGAGGCCAGTATGAGCAGTTCTTC. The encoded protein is CASSSHGGQYEQFF.